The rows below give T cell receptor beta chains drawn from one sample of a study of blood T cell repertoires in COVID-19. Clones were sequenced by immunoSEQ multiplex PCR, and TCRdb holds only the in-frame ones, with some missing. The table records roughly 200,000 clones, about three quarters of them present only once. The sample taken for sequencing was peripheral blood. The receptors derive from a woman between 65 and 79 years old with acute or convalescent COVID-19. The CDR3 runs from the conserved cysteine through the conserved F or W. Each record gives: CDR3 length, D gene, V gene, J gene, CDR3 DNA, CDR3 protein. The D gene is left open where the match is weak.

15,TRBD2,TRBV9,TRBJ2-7,TGTGCCAGCAGCGGCCGACTAGCGGGAGTTAACGAGCAGTACTTC,CASSGRLAGVNEQYF
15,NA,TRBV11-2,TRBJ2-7,TGTGCCAGCAGCCCAGGGGTTGGGGGAGTCTACGAGCAGTACTTC,CASSPGVGGVYEQYF
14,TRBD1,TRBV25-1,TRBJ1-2,TGTGCCAGCAGCAACAGGGGTGTGTATTATGGCTACACCTTC,CASSNRGVYYGYTF
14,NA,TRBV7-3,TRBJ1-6,TGTGCCAGCAGCTCTGGGGGGAATAATTCACCCCTCCACTTT,CASSSGGNNSPLHF
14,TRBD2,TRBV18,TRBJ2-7,TGTGCCAGCTCACCATCCAGCGGGAGCGACGAGCAGTACTTC,CASSPSSGSDEQYF
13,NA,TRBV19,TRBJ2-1,TGTGCCACTTCAGCTAGCTCCTACAATGAGCAGTTCTTC,CATSASSYNEQFF
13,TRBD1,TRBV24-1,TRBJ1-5,TGTGCCACCAGTGATAGGGGGCATCAGCCCCAGCATTTT,CATSDRGHQPQHF
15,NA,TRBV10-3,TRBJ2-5,TGTGCCACTTCATTGAGCCTCAAACCGGGAGACAAGCTCCACTTC,CATSLSLKPGDKLHF
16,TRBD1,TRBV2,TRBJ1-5,TGTGCCAGCAGTCCCCTAGGACAGGTTGGCAATCAGCCCCAGCATTTT,CASSPLGQVGNQPQHF
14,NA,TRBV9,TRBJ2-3,TGTGCCAGCAGCCCCTCGGGGATTGAAGATACGCAGTATTTT,CASSPSGIEDTQYF
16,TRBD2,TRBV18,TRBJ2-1,TGTGCCAGCTCATCGCGGGGTAGCGGGGAAATCAATGAGCAGTTCTTC,CASSSRGSGEINEQFF
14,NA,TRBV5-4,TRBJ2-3,TGTGCCAGCAGCCAAAGGACTGCGGGGGATACGCAGTATTTT,CASSQRTAGDTQYF
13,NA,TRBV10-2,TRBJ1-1,TGCGCCAGCAGGAACGGGGTTAGGACTGAAGCTTTCTTT,CASRNGVRTEAFF
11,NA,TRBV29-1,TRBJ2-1,TGCAGCGTCGCCGACAACAATGAGCAGTTCTTC,CSVADNNEQFF
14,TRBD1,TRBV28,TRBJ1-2,TGTGCCAGCAGTTTAGGGGACAGGGGTGATGGCTACACCTTC,CASSLGDRGDGYTF
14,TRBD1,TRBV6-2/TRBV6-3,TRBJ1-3,TGTGCCAGCAGTTCACCGGGACAGAGAAACACCATATATTTT,CASSSPGQRNTIYF
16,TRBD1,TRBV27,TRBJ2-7,TGTGCCAGCAGTTTAGCGCCCCGGGACAGGGTTTCGGAGCAGTACTTC,CASSLAPRDRVSEQYF
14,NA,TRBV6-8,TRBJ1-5,TGTGCCAGCAGGGGGGCAGGGCCTAATCAGCCCCAGCATTTT,CASRGAGPNQPQHF
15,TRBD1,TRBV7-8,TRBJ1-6,TGTGCCAGCAGCTCCGACAGGGGCGACGGTTCACCCCTCCACTTT,CASSSDRGDGSPLHF